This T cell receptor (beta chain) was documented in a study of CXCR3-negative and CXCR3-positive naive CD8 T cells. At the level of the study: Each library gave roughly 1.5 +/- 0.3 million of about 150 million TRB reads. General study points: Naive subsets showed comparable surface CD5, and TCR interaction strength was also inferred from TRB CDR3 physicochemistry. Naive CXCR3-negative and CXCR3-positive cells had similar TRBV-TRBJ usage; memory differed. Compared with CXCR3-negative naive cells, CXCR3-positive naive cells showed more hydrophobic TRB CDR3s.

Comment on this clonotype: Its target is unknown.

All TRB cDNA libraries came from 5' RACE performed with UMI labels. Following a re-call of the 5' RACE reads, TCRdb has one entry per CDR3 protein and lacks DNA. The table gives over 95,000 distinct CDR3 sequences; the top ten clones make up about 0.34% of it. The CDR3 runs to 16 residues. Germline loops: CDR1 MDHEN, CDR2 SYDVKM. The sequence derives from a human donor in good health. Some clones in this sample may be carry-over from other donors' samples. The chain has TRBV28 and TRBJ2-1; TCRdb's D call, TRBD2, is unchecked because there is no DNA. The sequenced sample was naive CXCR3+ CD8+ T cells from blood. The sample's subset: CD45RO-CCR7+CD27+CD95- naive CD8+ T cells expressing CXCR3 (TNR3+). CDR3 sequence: CASSTRLAGGYNEQFF.